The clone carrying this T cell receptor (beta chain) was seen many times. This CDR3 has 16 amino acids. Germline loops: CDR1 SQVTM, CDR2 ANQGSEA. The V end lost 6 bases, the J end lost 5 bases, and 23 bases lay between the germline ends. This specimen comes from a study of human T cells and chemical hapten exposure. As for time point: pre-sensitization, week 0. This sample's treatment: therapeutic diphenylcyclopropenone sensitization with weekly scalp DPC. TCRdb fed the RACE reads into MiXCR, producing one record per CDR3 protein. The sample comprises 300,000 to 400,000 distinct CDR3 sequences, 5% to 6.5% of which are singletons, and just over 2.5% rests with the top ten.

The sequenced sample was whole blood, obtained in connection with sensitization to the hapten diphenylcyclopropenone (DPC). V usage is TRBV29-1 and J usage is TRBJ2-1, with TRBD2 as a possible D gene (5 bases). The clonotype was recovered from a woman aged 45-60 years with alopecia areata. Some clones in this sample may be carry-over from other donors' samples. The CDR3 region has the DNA TGCAGCGTGGCCCTTTTGGCCCTCGAGAGGGACAATGAGCAGTTCTTC. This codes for CSVALLALERDNEQFF.